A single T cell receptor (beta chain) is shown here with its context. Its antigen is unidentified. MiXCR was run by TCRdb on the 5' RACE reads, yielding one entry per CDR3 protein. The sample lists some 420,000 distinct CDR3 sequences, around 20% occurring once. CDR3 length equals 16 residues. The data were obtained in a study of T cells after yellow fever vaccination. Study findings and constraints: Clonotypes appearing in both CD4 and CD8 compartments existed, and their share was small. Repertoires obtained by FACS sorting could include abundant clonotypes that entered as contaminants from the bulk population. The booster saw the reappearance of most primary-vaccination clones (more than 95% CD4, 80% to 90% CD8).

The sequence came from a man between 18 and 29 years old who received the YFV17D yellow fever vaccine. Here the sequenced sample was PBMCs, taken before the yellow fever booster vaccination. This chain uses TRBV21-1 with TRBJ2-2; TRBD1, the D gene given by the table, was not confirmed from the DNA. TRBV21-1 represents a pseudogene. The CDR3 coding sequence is TGTGCCAGCAGCATTGGTGACAGGGGGCGACCCGGGGAGCTGTTTTTT. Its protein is CASSIGDRGRPGELFF.